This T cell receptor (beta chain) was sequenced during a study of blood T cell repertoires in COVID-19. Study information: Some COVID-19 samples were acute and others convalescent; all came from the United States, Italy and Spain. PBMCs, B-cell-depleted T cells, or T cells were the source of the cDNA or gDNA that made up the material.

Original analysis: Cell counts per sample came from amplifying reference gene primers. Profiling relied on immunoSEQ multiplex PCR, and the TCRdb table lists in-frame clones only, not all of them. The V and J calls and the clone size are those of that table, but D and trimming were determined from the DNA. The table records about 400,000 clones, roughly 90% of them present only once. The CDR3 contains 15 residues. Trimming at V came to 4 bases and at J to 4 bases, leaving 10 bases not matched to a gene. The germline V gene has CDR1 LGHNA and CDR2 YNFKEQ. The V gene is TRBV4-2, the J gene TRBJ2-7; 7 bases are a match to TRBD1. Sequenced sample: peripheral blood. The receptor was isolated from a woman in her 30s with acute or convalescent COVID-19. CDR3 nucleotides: TGTGCCAGCAGCCCTAACCAAGGGGGCGGGTACGAGCAGTACTTC. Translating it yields CASSPNQGGGYEQYF.